A single sample gave rise to the 24 T cell receptor beta chains below, sequenced in a study of blood T cell repertoires in COVID-19. Method: immunoSEQ multiplex PCR; TCRdb's copy keeps in-frame clones and lacks some. The sample holds some 150,000 clones, about 77% seen once. The sequenced material came from peripheral blood. The receptor set was obtained from a woman between 50 and 59 years old with active or convalescent COVID-19.

V usage is TRBV19 and J usage is TRBJ1-1, with no clear D. The V end lost 7 bases, the J end lost 2 bases, and 11 bases lay between the germline ends. There are 13 residues in the CDR3. Germline CDR1 is LNHDA and CDR2 is SQIVND (reference sequence). This CDR3 reads CASTSGVNTEAFF. DNA for the CDR3: TGTGCCAGTACCTCCGGGGTCAACACTGAAGCTTTCTTT.

The chain employs TRBV18 and TRBJ2-3; possibly TRBD1 for D (6 bases). V was clipped by 1 base and J by 4 bases, with 15 bases between them. Germline V gene lookup returns CDR1 KGHSH and CDR2 LQKENI. This CDR3 is built from 16 residues. The CDR3 DNA reads TGTGCCAGCTCACCACGGGGCAGGCCAGGGGCAGATACGCAGTATTTT. Translated: CASSPRGRPGADTQYF.

J is TRBJ1-3 and V is TRBV30; no clear D gene. Trimming removed 4 bases at V and 4 bases at J, with 8 bases between. The CDR3 has 12 residues. Germline values: CDR1 GTSNPN, CDR2 SVGIG (reference sequence). CDR3 residues: CAWKSFGNTIYF. The CDR3 nucleotides read TGTGCCTGGAAATCTTTCGGAAACACCATATATTTT.

V and J are TRBV28 and TRBJ2-1; 14 nucleotides match TRBD2. The J segment lost 8 bases and the V segment lost 7 bases, leaving 10 bases of the junction unmatched. The CDR3 is made up of 16 amino acids. Germline-derived CDR1 and CDR2 are MDHEN and SYDVKM. The CDR3 protein is CASTFGTSGRNHEQFF. The CDR3 DNA follows: TGTGCCAGCACCTTCGGGACTAGCGGGAGAAACCATGAGCAGTTCTTC.

The chain recombines TRBV6-5 with TRBJ2-7; D might be TRBD1 (6 bases). Germline V gene sequence: CDR1 MNHEY, CDR2 SVGAGI. V shed 4 bases and J shed 1 base, with 8 bases lying between them. CDR3 size: 13 residues. CDR3 in DNA: TGTGCCAGCAGTTTGACAGGATCCTACGAGCAGTACTTC. The encoded protein is CASSLTGSYEQYF.

Only one count was recorded for this clone. The rearrangement joins TRBV5-1 to TRBJ2-3; TRBD2 matches 13 bases. The trim removed 5 bases at V and 2 bases at J, leaving 5 bases unmatched. Germline loops: CDR1 SGHRS, CDR2 YFSETQ. The CDR3 has 16 amino acids. The chain's CDR3 is CASSSGLAGPTDTQYF. DNA of the CDR3: TGCGCCAGCAGTTCGGGACTAGCGGGGCCCACAGATACGCAGTATTTT.

The chain couples TRBV19 to TRBJ1-5; no clear D. CDR3 length equals 14 residues. Trimming took off 3 bases at V and 3 bases at J, with 9 bases between the two ends. Germline CDR1 is LNHDA and CDR2 is SQIVND (reference sequence). CDR3 coding DNA: TGTGCCAGTAGTATGTACAGTCTCAATCAGCCCCAGCATTTT. Translation gives CASSMYSLNQPQHF.

The V call is TRBV11-2, the J call TRBJ1-1; D is undetermined. The CDR3 loop spans 14 amino acids. Germline loops: CDR1 SGHAT, CDR2 FQNNGV. V lost 3 bases, J lost 0 bases, and 8 bases lay in between. Here the CDR3 DNA reads TGTGCCAGCAGCTTTCTACAGATGAACACTGAAGCTTTCTTT. Translating gives CASSFLQMNTEAFF.

The V call is TRBV7-2, the J call TRBJ1-1, with D possibly being TRBD1 (6 bases). The V end lost 0 bases, the J end lost 7 bases, and 15 bases lay between the germline ends. This CDR3 comprises 15 residues. CDR1 is SGHTA and CDR2 is FQGNSA in the germline V gene. The CDR3 nucleotides are TGTGCCAGCAGCTTAGCAGGACAGCCCCCGGATGAAGCTTTCTTT. Translating gives CASSLAGQPPDEAFF. The complete variable domain, with remaining parts taken from reference TRBV7-2 and TRBJ1-1, reads GAGVSQSPSNKVTEKGKDVELRCDPISGHTALYWYRQSLGQGLEFLIYFQGNSAPDKSGLPSDRFSAERTGGSVSTLTIQRTQQEDSAVYLCASSLAGQPPDEAFFGQGTRLTVV.

The chain is built from TRBV19 and TRBJ1-6; 11 bases are a match to TRBD1. The CDR3 contains 16 residues. Per germline, CDR1 LNHDA and CDR2 SQIVND (reference sequence). The V and J ends lost 5 bases and 4 bases, in that order; junction bases with no gene match: 4. Here the CDR3 reads CASSSGQGGYNSPLHF. The CDR3, as DNA: TGTGCCAGTAGTTCGGGACAGGGGGGTTATAATTCACCCCTCCACTTT.

The chain couples TRBV5-6 to TRBJ1-3, with TRBD1 matching over 7 bases. After removal of 3 bases from V and 4 bases from J, the junction contained 19 bases not matched to a gene. The CDR3 spans 19 residues. Germline V gives CDR1 SGHDT, CDR2 YYEEEE. CDR3 nucleotides: TGTGCCAGCAGCTATTTTAACACCGCGCGCGACAGGGCGGGAAACACCATATATTTT. It encodes CASSYFNTARDRAGNTIYF.

V gene TRBV5-1 combines with J gene TRBJ1-1; 7 nucleotides agree with TRBD1. This CDR3 contains 14 residues. Germline CDR1 and CDR2: SGHRS and YFSETQ. J gave up 4 bases and V 4 bases, and 7 bases lay outside the gene matches. CDR3 in amino acids: CASSEDRLFTEAFF. The CDR3 DNA sequence: TGCGCCAGCAGCGAGGACAGGCTATTCACTGAAGCTTTCTTT.

The rearrangement uses TRBV7-2 and TRBJ2-7; TRBD1 aligns across 10 bases. With V trimmed by 4 bases and J by 7 bases, 13 bases remained unmatched. The CDR3 runs 16 residues. The germline gives CDR1 SGHTA, CDR2 FQGNSA. CDR3 coding DNA: TGTGCCAGCAGCTCTCTCCGGGACAGGGGCTCTGGGGAGCAGTACTTC. Encoded protein: CASSSLRDRGSGEQYF.

The V call is TRBV5-4, the J call TRBJ2-1; TRBD2 matches at 10 bases. This CDR3 has 15 amino acids. Germline CDR1 reads SGHNT; CDR2 reads YYREEE (reference sequence). Trimming removed 3 bases from V and 7 bases from J; junction bases left unmatched: 7. This CDR3 is CASSSPSGSMNEQFF. The CDR3 bases are TGTGCCAGCAGCTCCCCTAGCGGGAGTATGAATGAGCAGTTCTTC.

The V call is TRBV3-1 (or the pseudogene TRBV3-2), the J call TRBJ2-7; no clear D. CDR3 length: 13 amino acids. Germline V CDR1 and CDR2: LGHDT, YNNKEL (reference sequence). V lost 2 bases and J lost 3, with 8 bases in between. The CDR3, as DNA: TGTGCCAGCAGCCAATCCCCTTACTACGAGCAGTACTTC. Amino acid sequence: CASSQSPYYEQYF.

A single count supports this clone. The chain joins TRBV19 to TRBJ2-1; D may be TRBD2 (5 bases). CDR3 length equals 16 residues. Germline V gene sequence: CDR1 LNHDA, CDR2 SQIVND (reference sequence). The V end was cut by 4 bases, the J end by 2 bases, with 15 bases between. Written as DNA, the CDR3 is TGTGCCAGTAGTAGGGTTAGTCCAGCGGCCTACAATGAGCAGTTCTTC. This encodes CASSRVSPAAYNEQFF.

V gene TRBV3-1 (or the pseudogene TRBV3-2) combines with J gene TRBJ1-2; TRBD1 agrees at 7 bases. The CDR3 contains 13 residues. Germline loops: CDR1 LGHDT, CDR2 YNNKEL (reference sequence). The V segment lost 4 bases and the J segment 5 bases; nucleotides outside the gene matches: 4. The CDR3 loop is CASSRGTAYGYTF. The CDR3 DNA sequence: TGTGCCAGCAGCCGAGGGACAGCGTATGGCTACACCTTC.

CDR3 loop: CASSEGLADHNEQFF. In DNA, the CDR3 is TGTGCCAGCAGTGAGGGACTAGCGGACCACAATGAGCAGTTCTTC. J is TRBJ2-1 and V is TRBV6-4; TRBD2 matches at 11 bases. The CDR3 sequence is 15 residues long. The V gene end was trimmed by 3 bases and the J gene end by 5 bases; junction bases not matched to a gene: 3. CDR1 and CDR2 (germline): MRHNA, SNTAGT.

This clone was detected only once. The rearrangement uses TRBV5-6 and TRBJ2-1; D not resolved. Trimming stripped 2 bases from V and 3 bases from J, with 12 bases between. The CDR3 runs 15 residues. Germline CDR1 SGHDT, CDR2 YYEEEE. The CDR3 sequence is CASSLRTVNYNEQFF. The CDR3 DNA reads as TGTGCCAGCAGCTTACGTACAGTAAACTACAATGAGCAGTTCTTC. The entire variable domain, with the rest obtained from reference TRBV5-6 and TRBJ2-1, is as follows: DAGVTQSPTHLIKTRGQQVTLRCSPKSGHDTVSWYQQALGQGPQFIFQYYEEEERQRGNFPDRFSGHQFPNYSSELNVNALLLGDSALYLCASSLRTVNYNEQFFGPGTRLTVL.

The V call is TRBV4-3, the J call TRBJ1-1; TRBD1 might be the D (5 bases). The V gene's germline CDR1 is LGHNA and CDR2 YSLEER. V was cut by 4 bases and J by 4 bases, with 25 bases left in between. This CDR3 has 18 residues. This CDR3 reads CASSLEPDIPKLGTEAFF. The CDR3 DNA is TGCGCCAGCAGCCTTGAGCCGGACATCCCTAAACTGGGCACTGAAGCTTTCTTT.

This chain connects TRBV9 to TRBJ2-2, with 7 bases lining up with TRBD1. J was trimmed by 6 bases and V by 0 bases; bases with no gene match: 8. CDR3 length: 16 amino acids. Germline lookup yields CDR1 SGDLS and CDR2 YYNGEE. CDR3 in DNA: TGTGCCAGCAGCGTAGTAGGGGGCGCTGCGGCCGGGGAGCTGTTTTTT. Residues: CASSVVGGAAAGELFF.

The sample holds a few counts of this clone. The chain combines TRBV6-5 with TRBJ1-4, with a weak D call TRBD1 (6 bases). The germline gives CDR1 MNHEY, CDR2 SVGAGI. The CDR3 length is 12 residues. Trimming pared 6 bases from V and 8 bases from J, leaving 10 bases between. As DNA, the CDR3 is TGTGCCAGCAGACCGACAGGAGAAAAACTGTTTTTT. This translates into CASRPTGEKLFF.

This clone came up once. The chain couples TRBV9 to TRBJ1-3, with a tentative D call TRBD1 (6 bases). Germline V gives CDR1 SGDLS, CDR2 YYNGEE. CDR3 size: 15 residues. The germline V and J ends were trimmed by 4 bases and 0 bases, with 11 bases remaining between them. CDR3 coding DNA: TGTGCCAGCAGCCCGCAGGGGCTCTCTGGAAACACCATATATTTT. It is translated as CASSPQGLSGNTIYF. Supplemented by reference TRBV9 and TRBJ1-3, the full variable domain reads DSGVTQTPKHLITATGQRVTLRCSPRSGDLSVYWYQQSLDQGLQFLIQYYNGEERAKGNILERFSAQQFPDLHSELNLSSLELGDSALYFCASSPQGLSGNTIYFGEGSWLTVV.

This sequence joins TRBV27 and TRBJ1-1; possible D gene TRBD1, 5 bases. Germline assignment: CDR1 MNHEY and CDR2 SMNVEV (reference sequence). V shed 3 bases and J shed 8 bases, with 19 bases lying between them. The CDR3 length is 15 residues. CDR3 sequence reads: CASSFSWGTASEAFF. CDR3 in DNA: TGTGCCAGCAGTTTCTCTTGGGGGACTGCCTCAGAAGCTTTCTTT.